A single sample gave rise to the 6 T cell receptor beta chains below, sequenced in a study of T-cell memory formation after mild COVID-19. Each CDR3 protein gets one entry after TCRdb re-called the 5' RACE reads with MiXCR. The sample has 140,000 to 150,000 distinct CDR3 sequences, about 5.7% seen once. Specimen: PBMCs or a T cell subset sorted from them (not recorded which). Every receptor here comes from an adult woman who had mild COVID-19 (a few samples of this study predate the infection). Cell type and time point are not known.

This clonotype was detected only a few times. The V and J genes are TRBV7-9 and TRBJ1-1; D uncertain. Looked up from germline, CDR1 is SEHNR and CDR2 is FQNEAQ (reference sequence). The CDR3 contains 13 residues. The V and J ends lost 1 base and 4 bases respectively, with 7 bases between them. CDR3 protein: CASSLGPVTEAFF. For the CDR3, the DNA is TGTGCCAGCAGCTTAGGTCCGGTCACTGAAGCTTTCTTT.

The chain is built from TRBV4-1 and TRBJ1-1; no firm D call. The germline V gene has CDR1 MGHRA and CDR2 YSYEKL. V was pared by 0 bases and J by 5 bases, with 13 bases between. The CDR3 contains 15 residues. CDR3 coding DNA: TGCGCCAGCAGCCAAGAGTCTACTTCGGTAACTGAAGCTTTCTTT. The encoded protein is CASSQESTSVTEAFF.

The V call is TRBV12-3 or TRBV12-4, the J call TRBJ1-1; 9 nucleotides line up with TRBD1. V lost 2 bases and J lost 4; bases outside the gene matches: 5. The CDR3 extends over 15 amino acids. DNA for the CDR3: TGTGCCAGCAGTTTAATGGGACAGGGTCTCACTGAAGCTTTCTTT. This encodes CASSLMGQGLTEAFF.

This clonotype was detected many times. The chain employs TRBV5-1 and TRBJ2-1, with D unresolved. Germline V gene data show CDR1 as SGHRS and CDR2 as YFSETQ. V lost 4 bases and J lost 8, with 10 bases in between. The CDR3 loop spans 12 amino acids. DNA of the CDR3: TGCGCCAGCAGCGCCACCCTCTATGAGCAGTTCTTC. Its protein is CASSATLYEQFF.

The sample holds many counts of this clonotype. The V gene is TRBV7-9, the J gene TRBJ2-2; TRBD2 aligns across 7 bases. The CDR3 sequence is 17 residues long. Per germline, CDR1 SEHNR and CDR2 FQNEAQ (reference sequence). V shed 6 bases and J 1 base; nucleotides not matched to a gene: 11. In nucleotides, the CDR3 is TGTGCCAGCAGACCTAAGCCGGGACTAAAGAACACCGGGGAGCTGTTTTTT. Translating gives CASRPKPGLKNTGELFF.

This rearrangement joins TRBV12-3 or TRBV12-4 to TRBJ2-3; D is possibly TRBD1 (5 bases). The length of the CDR3 is 15 residues. With 6 bases removed from V and 2 bases from J, the gap between germline ends came to 15 bases. The CDR3 loop reads CASSAGLVSTDTQYF. CDR3 sequence (DNA): TGTGCCAGCAGCGCAGGGCTTGTCTCCACAGATACGCAGTATTTT.